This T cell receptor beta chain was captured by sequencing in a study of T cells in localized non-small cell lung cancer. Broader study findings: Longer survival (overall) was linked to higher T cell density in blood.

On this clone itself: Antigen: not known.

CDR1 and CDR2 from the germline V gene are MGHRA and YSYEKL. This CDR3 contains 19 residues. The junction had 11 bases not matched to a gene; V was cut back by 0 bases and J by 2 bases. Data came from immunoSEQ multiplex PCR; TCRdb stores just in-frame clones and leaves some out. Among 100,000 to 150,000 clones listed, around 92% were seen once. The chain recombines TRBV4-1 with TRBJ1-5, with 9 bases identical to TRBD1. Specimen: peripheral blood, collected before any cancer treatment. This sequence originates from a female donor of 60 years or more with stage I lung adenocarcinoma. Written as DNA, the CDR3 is TGCGCCAGCAGCCAAGAGGTGCCGGGACAGGGTTTGGGCAATCAGCCCCAGCATTTT. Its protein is CASSQEVPGQGLGNQPQHF.